This is a list of T cell receptor beta chains from one sample in a study of blood T cell repertoires in COVID-19. Data came from immunoSEQ multiplex PCR; TCRdb stores just in-frame clones and leaves some out. The data contain approximately 110,000 clones, approximately 92% of them singletons. The sample comprised peripheral blood. Source of these receptors: a woman older than 75 with acute or convalescent COVID-19. Each CDR3 is given with its conserved first and last residue. D genes are given only for firm matches. Clone size appears in some rows only: once, few, many, or a class for an expanded clone.

j_call: TRBJ2-5; d_call: NA; clone_size: NA; v_call: TRBV7-9; cdr3_aa: CASSLSGETQYF; cdr3_nt: TGTGCCAGCAGCTTATCCGGTGAGACCCAGTACTTC
j_call: TRBJ1-1; d_call: TRBD1; clone_size: NA; v_call: TRBV3-1/TRBV3-2; cdr3_aa: CASSQERDRANTEAFF; cdr3_nt: TGTGCCAGCAGCCAAGAAAGGGACAGGGCGAACACTGAAGCTTTCTTT
j_call: TRBJ2-5; d_call: TRBD2; clone_size: NA; v_call: TRBV19; cdr3_aa: CASSSQQGSGGFETQYF; cdr3_nt: TGTGCCAGTAGTAGCCAGCAGGGTAGCGGGGGGTTCGAGACCCAGTACTTC
j_call: TRBJ2-7; d_call: NA; clone_size: NA; v_call: TRBV29-1; cdr3_aa: CSVEDQGAGYEQYF; cdr3_nt: TGCAGCGTTGAAGATCAGGGTGCAGGCTACGAGCAGTACTTC
j_call: TRBJ1-6; d_call: NA; clone_size: NA; v_call: TRBV30; cdr3_aa: CAWSNSLTNSPLHF; cdr3_nt: TGTGCCTGGAGTAACAGCCTCACAAACTCACCCCTCCACTTT
j_call: TRBJ2-7; d_call: TRBD1; clone_size: NA; v_call: TRBV18; cdr3_aa: CASSPQGASYEQYF; cdr3_nt: TGTGCCAGCTCACCCCAGGGGGCCTCCTACGAGCAGTACTTC
j_call: TRBJ2-6; d_call: NA; clone_size: few; v_call: TRBV10-3; cdr3_aa: CAISKEGSGANVLTF; cdr3_nt: TGTGCCATCAGTAAAGAGGGCTCTGGGGCCAACGTCCTGACTTTC
j_call: TRBJ1-6; d_call: TRBD1; clone_size: NA; v_call: TRBV25-1; cdr3_aa: CASTLTGNSPLHF; cdr3_nt: TGTGCCAGCACCTTGACAGGGAATTCACCCCTCCACTTT
j_call: TRBJ1-5; d_call: NA; clone_size: few; v_call: TRBV19; cdr3_aa: CASSPGAGPSQPQHF; cdr3_nt: TGTGCCAGTAGTCCGGGAGCCGGGCCGAGTCAGCCCCAGCATTTT
j_call: TRBJ2-3; d_call: TRBD2; clone_size: NA; v_call: TRBV7-3; cdr3_aa: CASSPRRERGGQDTQYF; cdr3_nt: TGTGCCAGCAGCCCTCGGAGGGAGCGGGGGGGCCAAGATACGCAGTATTTT
j_call: TRBJ1-2; d_call: NA; clone_size: NA; v_call: TRBV11-2; cdr3_aa: CASSQSEVPGGYTF; cdr3_nt: TGTGCCAGCAGCCAATCAGAGGTTCCTGGTGGCTACACCTTC
j_call: TRBJ1-1; d_call: TRBD1; clone_size: NA; v_call: TRBV29-1; cdr3_aa: CSGRAETGGDIEAFF; cdr3_nt: TGCAGCGGACGGGCGGAGACAGGGGGTGATATTGAAGCTTTCTTT
j_call: TRBJ2-5; d_call: TRBD2; clone_size: NA; v_call: TRBV28; cdr3_aa: CASSSISGGARETQYF; cdr3_nt: TGTGCCAGCAGTTCCATTAGCGGGGGGGCTAGAGAGACCCAGTACTTC
j_call: TRBJ1-2; d_call: TRBD1; clone_size: NA; v_call: TRBV27; cdr3_aa: CASSEQGASGYTF; cdr3_nt: TGTGCCAGCAGTGAACAGGGGGCCTCGGGTTACACCTTC
j_call: TRBJ2-7; d_call: TRBD1; clone_size: once; v_call: TRBV27; cdr3_aa: CASRQGPLSYF; cdr3_nt: TGTGCCAGCAGACAGGGGCCCCTTTCGTACTTC
j_call: TRBJ2-7; d_call: TRBD2; clone_size: NA; v_call: TRBV11-3; cdr3_aa: CASSLASGGVYEQYF; cdr3_nt: TGTGCCAGCAGCTTAGCGAGCGGGGGGGTTTACGAGCAGTACTTC
j_call: TRBJ1-1; d_call: TRBD1; clone_size: NA; v_call: TRBV7-9; cdr3_aa: CASSPDRGPGKMGTEAFF; cdr3_nt: TGTGCCAGCAGCCCTGACAGGGGGCCGGGAAAGATGGGCACTGAAGCTTTCTTT
j_call: TRBJ1-6; d_call: TRBD1; clone_size: NA; v_call: TRBV4-1; cdr3_aa: CASSSWTGNNSPLHF; cdr3_nt: TGCGCCAGCAGCTCCTGGACAGGGAACAATTCACCCCTCCACTTT
j_call: TRBJ2-7; d_call: NA; clone_size: NA; v_call: TRBV11-2; cdr3_aa: CASRPWGTGSYEQYF; cdr3_nt: TGTGCCAGCAGGCCATGGGGCACCGGTTCCTACGAGCAGTACTTC
j_call: TRBJ2-2; d_call: TRBD1; clone_size: NA; v_call: TRBV4-1; cdr3_aa: CASSQGDRATGELFF; cdr3_nt: TGCGCCAGCAGCCAAGGTGACAGGGCGACCGGGGAGCTGTTTTTT
j_call: TRBJ2-7; d_call: NA; clone_size: NA; v_call: TRBV5-4; cdr3_aa: CASSIGYEQYF; cdr3_nt: TGTGCCAGCAGCATCGGCTACGAGCAGTACTTC
j_call: TRBJ2-7; d_call: NA; clone_size: NA; v_call: TRBV28; cdr3_aa: CASSSLRWGRGDEQYF; cdr3_nt: TGTGCCAGCAGTTCCCTTAGATGGGGCAGGGGGGACGAGCAGTACTTC
j_call: TRBJ2-3; d_call: TRBD1; clone_size: NA; v_call: TRBV29-1; cdr3_aa: CSVGLRGPDTQYF; cdr3_nt: TGCAGCGTTGGTTTGAGGGGGCCAGATACGCAGTATTTT
j_call: TRBJ1-1; d_call: NA; clone_size: NA; v_call: TRBV18; cdr3_aa: CASSPPRGGVGTEAFF; cdr3_nt: TGTGCCAGCTCACCACCGCGGGGCGGGGTGGGCACTGAAGCTTTCTTT
j_call: TRBJ2-7; d_call: NA; clone_size: once; v_call: TRBV3-1/TRBV3-2; cdr3_aa: CASSQDPRNEQYF; cdr3_nt: TGTGCCAGCAGCCAAGACCCTAGAAACGAGCAGTACTTC
j_call: TRBJ2-7; d_call: NA; clone_size: NA; v_call: TRBV5-1; cdr3_aa: CASSLANREGEQYF; cdr3_nt: TGCGCCAGCAGCTTGGCAAACAGGGAAGGCGAGCAGTACTTC
j_call: TRBJ2-6; d_call: TRBD1; clone_size: NA; v_call: TRBV19; cdr3_aa: CASSLGTGFSGANVLTF; cdr3_nt: TGTGCCAGTAGTCTTGGGACAGGGTTCTCTGGGGCCAACGTCCTGACTTTC
j_call: TRBJ1-4; d_call: NA; clone_size: NA; v_call: TRBV12-5; cdr3_aa: CARPAGDEEKLFF; cdr3_nt: TGTGCTAGGCCTGCGGGGGACGAGGAAAAACTGTTTTTT
j_call: TRBJ2-1; d_call: NA; clone_size: NA; v_call: TRBV30; cdr3_aa: CAWSVLRGGHEQFF; cdr3_nt: TGTGCCTGGAGTGTACTGAGGGGGGGGCACGAGCAGTTCTTC
j_call: TRBJ2-4; d_call: TRBD2; clone_size: NA; v_call: TRBV11-1; cdr3_aa: CASSSPSGGVKNIQYF; cdr3_nt: TGTGCCAGCAGCTCTCCTAGCGGGGGGGTCAAAAACATTCAGTACTTC
j_call: TRBJ1-1; d_call: NA; clone_size: NA; v_call: TRBV5-1; cdr3_aa: CASSFGPGGNTEAFF; cdr3_nt: TGCGCCAGCAGCTTTGGACCCGGGGGGAACACTGAAGCTTTCTTT
j_call: TRBJ2-3; d_call: TRBD2; clone_size: NA; v_call: TRBV5-1; cdr3_aa: CASSLVVSGSTDTQYF; cdr3_nt: TGCGCCAGCAGCTTGGTGGTTAGCGGGAGCACAGATACGCAGTATTTT
j_call: TRBJ1-5; d_call: TRBD1; clone_size: NA; v_call: TRBV19; cdr3_aa: CASSQDRGDQPQHF; cdr3_nt: TGTGCCAGTAGTCAAGACAGGGGGGATCAGCCCCAGCATTTT
j_call: TRBJ1-2; d_call: NA; clone_size: NA; v_call: TRBV6-2/TRBV6-3; cdr3_aa: CASSYWQSYGYTF; cdr3_nt: TGTGCCAGCAGTTACTGGCAGTCCTATGGCTACACCTTC
j_call: TRBJ1-6; d_call: NA; clone_size: NA; v_call: TRBV7-9; cdr3_aa: CASSLAGPSPLHF; cdr3_nt: TGTGCCAGCAGCTTAGCGGGGCCGTCACCCCTCCACTTT
j_call: TRBJ2-7; d_call: TRBD1; clone_size: NA; v_call: TRBV28; cdr3_aa: CASSFPRGQGASEQYF; cdr3_nt: TGTGCCAGCAGTTTTCCGCGGGGACAGGGGGCGTCCGAGCAGTACTTC
j_call: TRBJ2-7; d_call: NA; clone_size: NA; v_call: TRBV5-1; cdr3_aa: CASSPRGTTNYEQYF; cdr3_nt: TGCGCCAGCAGCCCCCGTGGCACTACCAACTACGAGCAGTACTTC
j_call: TRBJ1-1; d_call: NA; clone_size: NA; v_call: TRBV2; cdr3_aa: CASRREVNMNTEAFF; cdr3_nt: TGTGCCAGCAGGAGGGAAGTAAACATGAACACTGAAGCTTTCTTT
j_call: TRBJ2-3; d_call: NA; clone_size: NA; v_call: TRBV9; cdr3_aa: CASGKEDTQYF; cdr3_nt: TGTGCCAGCGGTAAGGAGGATACGCAGTATTTT
j_call: TRBJ2-7; d_call: TRBD1; clone_size: NA; v_call: TRBV7-2; cdr3_aa: CASSLTGVYEQYF; cdr3_nt: TGTGCCAGCAGCTTGACAGGGGTCTACGAGCAGTACTTC
j_call: TRBJ2-5; d_call: TRBD2; clone_size: NA; v_call: TRBV7-2; cdr3_aa: CASSQRAGGPETQYF; cdr3_nt: TGTGCCAGCAGCCAGCGGGCGGGGGGGCCGGAGACCCAGTACTTC
j_call: TRBJ2-3; d_call: NA; clone_size: few; v_call: TRBV5-1; cdr3_aa: CASSPTGLGTDTQYF; cdr3_nt: TGCGCCAGCAGTCCTACAGGGCTAGGGACAGATACGCAGTATTTT
j_call: TRBJ2-7; d_call: TRBD1; clone_size: NA; v_call: TRBV7-9; cdr3_aa: CASSTWDRSYEQYF; cdr3_nt: TGTGCCAGCAGTACGTGGGACAGAAGCTACGAGCAGTACTTC
j_call: TRBJ1-1; d_call: TRBD1; clone_size: NA; v_call: TRBV6-9; cdr3_aa: CASRGQGSDTEAFF; cdr3_nt: TGTGCCAGCAGGGGACAGGGTTCGGACACTGAAGCTTTCTTT
j_call: TRBJ2-7; d_call: NA; clone_size: NA; v_call: TRBV4-1; cdr3_aa: CASSPGADGSYEQYF; cdr3_nt: TGCGCCAGCAGCCCGGGAGCGGACGGGTCCTACGAGCAGTACTTC
j_call: TRBJ1-5; d_call: NA; clone_size: NA; v_call: TRBV28; cdr3_aa: CASTVGGYEPQHF; cdr3_nt: TGTGCCAGCACCGTGGGAGGTTACGAGCCCCAGCATTTT
j_call: TRBJ1-2; d_call: NA; clone_size: NA; v_call: TRBV19; cdr3_aa: CASSSDIRYGYTF; cdr3_nt: TGTGCCAGTAGTAGTGACATCCGCTATGGCTACACCTTC
j_call: TRBJ2-7; d_call: TRBD1; clone_size: few; v_call: TRBV4-1; cdr3_aa: CASSQNGGRGYEQYF; cdr3_nt: TGCGCCAGCAGCCAAAACGGTGGCAGGGGGTACGAGCAGTACTTC
j_call: TRBJ2-1; d_call: NA; clone_size: NA; v_call: TRBV24-1; cdr3_aa: CATSDAGQHYNEQFF; cdr3_nt: TGTGCCACCAGTGATGCCGGACAACACTACAATGAGCAGTTCTTC
j_call: TRBJ2-3; d_call: TRBD2; clone_size: NA; v_call: TRBV30; cdr3_aa: CAWNSGGPRNTQYF; cdr3_nt: TGTGCCTGGAATTCGGGGGGGCCCCGCAATACGCAGTATTTT
j_call: TRBJ2-7; d_call: TRBD1; clone_size: NA; v_call: TRBV6-2/TRBV6-3; cdr3_aa: CASSYSTGGYEQYF; cdr3_nt: TGTGCCAGCAGTTACTCCACAGGGGGTTACGAGCAGTACTTC
j_call: TRBJ2-1; d_call: TRBD2; clone_size: NA; v_call: TRBV7-9; cdr3_aa: CASSWSAGGQVEQFF; cdr3_nt: TGTGCCAGCAGCTGGTCAGCGGGGGGGCAGGTTGAGCAGTTCTTC
j_call: TRBJ1-1; d_call: NA; clone_size: NA; v_call: TRBV19; cdr3_aa: CASSTHWRTANTEAFF; cdr3_nt: TGTGCCAGTAGTACCCACTGGCGGACAGCGAACACTGAAGCTTTCTTT
j_call: TRBJ1-6; d_call: NA; clone_size: NA; v_call: TRBV30; cdr3_aa: CAWSSQKSFTFNSPLHF; cdr3_nt: TGTGCCTGGAGTAGTCAGAAGTCCTTTACCTTTAATTCACCCCTCCACTTT
j_call: TRBJ1-5; d_call: NA; clone_size: NA; v_call: TRBV19; cdr3_aa: CASSIQGNLDQPQHF; cdr3_nt: TGTGCCAGTAGTATACAGGGGAACTTGGATCAGCCCCAGCATTTT
j_call: TRBJ1-1; d_call: TRBD1; clone_size: NA; v_call: TRBV9; cdr3_aa: CASSGGQGEAFF; cdr3_nt: TGTGCCAGCAGCGGGGGACAGGGCGAAGCTTTCTTT